One sample yielded the 5 T cell receptor beta chains listed below, sequenced in a study of shared clonotypes between healthy human individuals. Generated by immunoSEQ multiplex PCR, the TCRdb table keeps only in-frame clones and is missing some. Of about 500,000 clones in the sample, 77% are singletons; the top ten hold around 13%. The source material was PBMCs. The receptors shown here come from a woman aged 40 to 50 in good health. Some clones in this sample may be carry-over from other donors' samples.

V gene TRBV15 combines with J gene TRBJ1-4; 7 bases map to TRBD1. The CDR3 covers 17 residues. After removal of 0 bases from V and 7 bases from J, the junction contained 11 bases not matched to a gene. The germline CDR1 and CDR2 sequences are LNHNV and YYDKDF (reference sequence). DNA for the CDR3: TGTGCCACCAGCAGAGATCCAGTCGGACAGGCGGGTGAAAAACTGTTTTTT. Residues: CATSRDPVGQAGEKLFF.

This clone has a single count. The J gene is TRBJ1-1, the V gene TRBV2, with D unclear. Trimming stripped 7 bases from V and 8 bases from J, with 5 bases between. Germline V gene lookup returns CDR1 SNHLY and CDR2 FYNNEI. The CDR3 extends over 9 amino acids. Here the CDR3 DNA reads TGTGCCAGCAAAAAAGAAGCTTTCTTT. Protein: CASKKEAFF.

This clone was detected a few times. The chain employs TRBV29-1 and TRBJ2-7; 7 bases map to TRBD1. The J segment lost 5 bases and the V segment lost 6 bases, leaving 4 bases of the junction unmatched. Looked up from germline, CDR1 is SQVTM and CDR2 is ANQGSEA. This CDR3 region has 11 residues. CDR3: CSVLRGNEQYF. CDR3 sequence (DNA): TGCAGCGTCCTCAGGGGGAACGAGCAGTACTTC.

With respect to this clone: The sample contains more than one DNA sequence encoding this CDR3. The gene calls are TRBV30 and TRBJ2-3, with D hard to call. V was shortened by 0 bases and J by 3 bases, with 10 bases between the two germline ends. This CDR3 comprises 14 residues. Per the germline V gene, CDR1 is GTSNPN and CDR2 is SVGIG (reference sequence). CDR3 residues: CAWSVFEGTDTQYF. The CDR3 nucleotides read TGTGCCTGGAGTGTATTCGAAGGGACAGATACGCAGTATTTT. The variable domain in full, completed from reference TRBV30 and TRBJ2-3, reads SQTIHQWPATLVQPVGSPLSLECTVEGTSNPNLYWYRQAAGRGLQLLFYSVGIGQISSEVPQNLSASRPQDRQFILSSKKLLLSDSGFYLCAWSVFEGTDTQYFGPGTRLTVL.

Of note for this clone: Only one base separates this from a far larger clonotype, so it likely reflects a read error. The gene calls are TRBV27 and TRBJ2-5, with no clear D. Germline CDR1 reads MNHEY; CDR2 reads SMNVEV (reference sequence). The length of the CDR3 is 12 residues. The CDR3 sequence is CASRSPSYEQHF. The DNA for the CDR3 is TGTGCCAGCAGGTCCCCCTCGTACGAGCAGCACTTC.